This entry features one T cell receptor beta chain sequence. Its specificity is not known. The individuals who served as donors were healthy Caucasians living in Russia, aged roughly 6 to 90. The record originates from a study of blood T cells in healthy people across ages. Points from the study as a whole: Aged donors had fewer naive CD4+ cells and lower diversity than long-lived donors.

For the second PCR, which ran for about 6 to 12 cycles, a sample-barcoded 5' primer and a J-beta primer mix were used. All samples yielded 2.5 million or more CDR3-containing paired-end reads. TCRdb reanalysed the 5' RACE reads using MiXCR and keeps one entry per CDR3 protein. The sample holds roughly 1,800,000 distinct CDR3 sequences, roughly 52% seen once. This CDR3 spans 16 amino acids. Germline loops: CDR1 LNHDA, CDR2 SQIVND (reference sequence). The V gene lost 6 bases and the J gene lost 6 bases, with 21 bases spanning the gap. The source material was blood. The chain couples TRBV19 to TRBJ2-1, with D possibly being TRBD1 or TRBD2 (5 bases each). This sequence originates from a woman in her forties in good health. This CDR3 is CASRLLGTTRLNEQFF. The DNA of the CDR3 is TGTGCCAGTAGGTTGCTCGGGACCACGCGTCTCAATGAGCAGTTCTTC.